The rows below give T cell receptor beta chains drawn from one sample of a study of cytomegalovirus exposure and HLA in healthy donors. Generated by immunoSEQ multiplex PCR, the TCRdb table keeps only in-frame clones and is missing some. The sample consists of 120,000 to 150,000 clones, over 80% of them appearing once. Sequenced material: PBMCs. The source of these receptors is a male donor in good health and CMV-seronegative. CDR3s include the opening cysteine and the closing phenylalanine or tryptophan. A D gene is named only where the DNA matches it firmly. Rows give clone size only sometimes, using once, few, many, or a class for an expanded clone.

v_call: TRBV11-2; j_call: TRBJ1-3; clone_size: NA; d_call: TRBD1; cdr3_nt: TGTGCCAGCAGCTTGTTACAGGGGACCTCTGGAAACACCATATATTTT; cdr3_aa: CASSLLQGTSGNTIYF
v_call: TRBV30; j_call: TRBJ1-4; clone_size: NA; d_call: TRBD1; cdr3_nt: TGTGCCTGGAGGGGTCCGGACAGGGGGGATGAAAAACTGTTTTTT; cdr3_aa: CAWRGPDRGDEKLFF
v_call: TRBV6-1; j_call: TRBJ1-5; clone_size: NA; d_call: NA; cdr3_nt: TGTGCCAGCAGTGAAACCGGTTATAGCAATCAGCCCCAGCATTTT; cdr3_aa: CASSETGYSNQPQHF
v_call: TRBV5-1; j_call: TRBJ2-2; clone_size: NA; d_call: NA; cdr3_nt: TGCGCCAGCAGCACCCGTCCGGGGTTGACCGGGGAGCTGTTTTTT; cdr3_aa: CASSTRPGLTGELFF
v_call: TRBV5-1; j_call: TRBJ2-7; clone_size: NA; d_call: TRBD2; cdr3_nt: TGCGCCAGCAGCACCTCTAGCGGGGCCTTCTACGAGCAGTACTTC; cdr3_aa: CASSTSSGAFYEQYF
v_call: TRBV2; j_call: TRBJ2-2; clone_size: NA; d_call: NA; cdr3_nt: TGTGCCAGCAGTGGAGGAGTCAGCCGAACCGGGGAGCTGTTTTTT; cdr3_aa: CASSGGVSRTGELFF
v_call: TRBV4-3; j_call: TRBJ2-3; clone_size: NA; d_call: TRBD2; cdr3_nt: TGCGCCAGCAGCCCCGGGACTAGCTCTGGAGATACGCAGTATTTT; cdr3_aa: CASSPGTSSGDTQYF
v_call: TRBV29-1; j_call: TRBJ2-7; clone_size: NA; d_call: TRBD1; cdr3_nt: TGCAGCGTTAGATCGTCCGGGACAGGGGACCACGAGCAGTACTTC; cdr3_aa: CSVRSSGTGDHEQYF
v_call: TRBV18; j_call: TRBJ1-6; clone_size: NA; d_call: NA; cdr3_nt: TGTGCCAGCTCACCACGGCAGGGAAATTCACCCCTCCACTTT; cdr3_aa: CASSPRQGNSPLHF
v_call: TRBV2; j_call: TRBJ2-5; clone_size: NA; d_call: TRBD2; cdr3_nt: TGTGCCAGCAGCGGACTAGCGGGGACAGAAGAGACCCAGTACTTC; cdr3_aa: CASSGLAGTEETQYF
v_call: TRBV5-1; j_call: TRBJ1-1; clone_size: NA; d_call: NA; cdr3_nt: TGCGCCAGCAGCTTGGATGGACAGAGCACTGAAGCTTTCTTT; cdr3_aa: CASSLDGQSTEAFF
v_call: TRBV7-2; j_call: TRBJ2-1; clone_size: few; d_call: TRBD2; cdr3_nt: TGTGCCAGCAGCTATAGCGGGAGGGCATTTGACAATGAGCAGTTCTTC; cdr3_aa: CASSYSGRAFDNEQFF
v_call: TRBV5-4; j_call: TRBJ2-3; clone_size: NA; d_call: TRBD2; cdr3_nt: TGTGCCAGCAGTTCCCCCCTCCCTAGCGGGAGTGCAGATACGCAGTATTTT; cdr3_aa: CASSSPLPSGSADTQYF
v_call: TRBV12-5; j_call: TRBJ2-2; clone_size: NA; d_call: TRBD2; cdr3_nt: TGTGCTAGTGGTTTTGAAGCGGGAGAGTGGCGCACCGGGGAGCTGTTTTTT; cdr3_aa: CASGFEAGEWRTGELFF
v_call: TRBV11-2; j_call: TRBJ2-7; clone_size: NA; d_call: NA; cdr3_nt: TGTGCCAGCAGCTTAGATACAGCGGTTAGCTCCTACGAGCAGTACTTC; cdr3_aa: CASSLDTAVSSYEQYF
v_call: TRBV6-1; j_call: TRBJ2-7; clone_size: once; d_call: TRBD1; cdr3_nt: TGTGCCAGCAGCAGGGGGACACTCGCTTACGAGCAGTACTTC; cdr3_aa: CASSRGTLAYEQYF
v_call: TRBV7-9; j_call: TRBJ2-3; clone_size: NA; d_call: TRBD1; cdr3_nt: TGTGCCAGCAGCATCGGGACAGGGACCGGCACAGATACGCAGTATTTT; cdr3_aa: CASSIGTGTGTDTQYF
v_call: TRBV5-4; j_call: TRBJ1-4; clone_size: NA; d_call: NA; cdr3_nt: TGTGCCAGCAGCCACCTCCCACAGGCAACTAATGAAAAACTGTTTTTT; cdr3_aa: CASSHLPQATNEKLFF
v_call: TRBV7-2; j_call: TRBJ2-7; clone_size: NA; d_call: TRBD2; cdr3_nt: TGTGCCAGCAGCGCCGGACTAGCGGGAGTGTCCGAGCAGTACTTC; cdr3_aa: CASSAGLAGVSEQYF
v_call: TRBV2; j_call: TRBJ2-7; clone_size: NA; d_call: NA; cdr3_nt: TGTGCCAGCCACGGGAACGACGAGCAGTACTTC; cdr3_aa: CASHGNDEQYF
v_call: TRBV19; j_call: TRBJ1-1; clone_size: NA; d_call: NA; cdr3_nt: TGTGCCAGTAGTATAGCTGGTAGGAACACTGAAGCTTTCTTT; cdr3_aa: CASSIAGRNTEAFF
v_call: TRBV13; j_call: TRBJ2-7; clone_size: NA; d_call: NA; cdr3_nt: TGTGCCAGCAGCCCAGGTTCCTACGAGCAGTACTTC; cdr3_aa: CASSPGSYEQYF
v_call: TRBV5-4; j_call: TRBJ1-1; clone_size: few; d_call: TRBD1; cdr3_nt: TGTGCCAGCAGCTTCAGGGGGCCTGGAACTGAAGCTTTCTTT; cdr3_aa: CASSFRGPGTEAFF
v_call: TRBV29-1; j_call: TRBJ2-2; clone_size: NA; d_call: TRBD2; cdr3_nt: TGCAGCGTTGAAAATCCTAGCGGGAGGCTACACACCGGGGAGCTGTTTTTT; cdr3_aa: CSVENPSGRLHTGELFF
v_call: TRBV7-2; j_call: TRBJ2-7; clone_size: NA; d_call: TRBD2; cdr3_nt: TGTGCCAGCAGCCCTCGGCGGGAGGTCGAGCAGTACTTC; cdr3_aa: CASSPRREVEQYF
v_call: TRBV2; j_call: TRBJ2-7; clone_size: NA; d_call: TRBD1; cdr3_nt: TGTGCCAGCAGCGAGAGGACAGGGATCCACGAGCAGTACTTC; cdr3_aa: CASSERTGIHEQYF
v_call: TRBV7-9; j_call: TRBJ2-3; clone_size: NA; d_call: NA; cdr3_nt: TGTGCCAGCACCCCCAGCGGGCGCACAGATACGCAGTATTTT; cdr3_aa: CASTPSGRTDTQYF
v_call: TRBV7-6; j_call: TRBJ2-7; clone_size: few; d_call: TRBD1; cdr3_nt: TGTGCCAGCAGCTTAGCTACAGGGGTCTCCTACGAGCAGTACTTC; cdr3_aa: CASSLATGVSYEQYF
v_call: TRBV7-8; j_call: TRBJ1-6; clone_size: few; d_call: NA; cdr3_nt: TGTGCCAGCAGCTTACTCGGGACACTAGATAATTCACCCCTCCACTTT; cdr3_aa: CASSLLGTLDNSPLHF
v_call: TRBV7-9; j_call: TRBJ2-7; clone_size: NA; d_call: NA; cdr3_nt: TGTGCCAGCAGCGCCGGGGGATCCTACGAGCAGTACTTC; cdr3_aa: CASSAGGSYEQYF
v_call: TRBV27; j_call: TRBJ2-1; clone_size: NA; d_call: NA; cdr3_nt: TGTGCCAGCAGTTTTAGCTCCTACAATGAGCAGTTCTTC; cdr3_aa: CASSFSSYNEQFF
v_call: TRBV5-1; j_call: TRBJ2-7; clone_size: few; d_call: TRBD2; cdr3_nt: TGCGCCAGCAGCTTGTTTCCGGGGACTACCTACGAGCAGTACTTC; cdr3_aa: CASSLFPGTTYEQYF
v_call: TRBV27; j_call: TRBJ1-1; clone_size: once; d_call: NA; cdr3_nt: TGTGCCAGCAGTTTACGCCCCGGGGGGAACACTGAAGCTTTCTTT; cdr3_aa: CASSLRPGGNTEAFF
v_call: TRBV7-9; j_call: TRBJ2-7; clone_size: NA; d_call: TRBD1; cdr3_nt: TGTGCCAGCACCCCACCGGGACAGGGGTCCGGGGAGCAGTACTTC; cdr3_aa: CASTPPGQGSGEQYF
v_call: TRBV2; j_call: TRBJ2-5; clone_size: few; d_call: NA; cdr3_nt: TGTGCCAGTCAGTCTAGATCCCAAGAGACCCAGTACTTC; cdr3_aa: CASQSRSQETQYF
v_call: TRBV7-9; j_call: TRBJ2-2; clone_size: once; d_call: NA; cdr3_nt: TGTGCCAGCAGCCCTCCGATTAGCGTGTCAACCGGGGAGCTGTTTTTT; cdr3_aa: CASSPPISVSTGELFF
v_call: TRBV11-3; j_call: TRBJ2-1; clone_size: NA; d_call: TRBD2; cdr3_nt: TGTGCCAGCAGCTTAGTGAGTAGCGGGGGGCCTAACATGCAGTTCTTC; cdr3_aa: CASSLVSSGGPNMQFF
v_call: TRBV2; j_call: TRBJ2-7; clone_size: NA; d_call: TRBD1; cdr3_nt: TGTGCCAGCAGGGCCATGGGACAGCTGGGGGCCTACGAGCAGTACTTC; cdr3_aa: CASRAMGQLGAYEQYF
v_call: TRBV11-2; j_call: TRBJ1-4; clone_size: NA; d_call: NA; cdr3_nt: TGTGCCAGCAGCTCGGCGGCGGGGATGGAAAAACTGTTTTTT; cdr3_aa: CASSSAAGMEKLFF
v_call: TRBV21-1; j_call: TRBJ2-2; clone_size: NA; d_call: NA; cdr3_nt: TGTGCCAGCAGCAAAGGGCGGGGGGAGAACACCGGGGAGCTGTTTTTT; cdr3_aa: CASSKGRGENTGELFF
v_call: TRBV28; j_call: TRBJ1-1; clone_size: NA; d_call: NA; cdr3_nt: TGTGCCAGCAGCCCCTCGACCGGGAAATTCACTGAAGCTTTCTTT; cdr3_aa: CASSPSTGKFTEAFF
v_call: TRBV6-1; j_call: TRBJ1-1; clone_size: NA; d_call: NA; cdr3_nt: TGTGCCAGCAGTGTGGGCCAAAACACTGAAGCTTTCTTT; cdr3_aa: CASSVGQNTEAFF
v_call: TRBV5-1; j_call: TRBJ2-7; clone_size: NA; d_call: TRBD2; cdr3_nt: TGCGCCAGCAGCCCGGGGGGTTCCTCCGAGCAGTACTTC; cdr3_aa: CASSPGGSSEQYF